This T cell receptor beta chain was observed in a study of blood T cell repertoires in COVID-19. Study details: PBMCs, B-cell-depleted T cells, or T cells provided the cDNA or gDNA that made up the material.

Repertoires were generated with immunoSEQ multiplex PCR, while TCRdb's copy carries only in-frame clones and drops some. The repertoire includes roughly 89,000 clones, 80% of them detected once, and about 9.4% sits in the top ten. This clone has just one count. This CDR3 is 12 amino acids long. V shed 6 bases and J 6 bases; nucleotides not matched to a gene: 5. The germline CDR1 and CDR2 sequences are MDHEN and SYDVKM. Sequenced: peripheral blood. This sequence was found in a woman between 65 and 79 years old with acute or convalescent COVID-19. V usage is TRBV28 and J usage is TRBJ2-7, with TRBD1 matching over 7 bases. The CDR3 sequence is CASRAGGREQYF. The CDR3 nucleotides are TGTGCCAGCAGGGCAGGGGGTCGCGAGCAGTACTTC.